Following are 8 T cell receptor beta chains from one sample sequenced in a study of blood T cell repertoires in COVID-19. The table came from immunoSEQ multiplex PCR; TCRdb's copy has only in-frame clones and leaves some out. The sample lists around 200,000 clones, 78% occurring once. Sequences were obtained from peripheral blood. These receptors were taken from a woman aged 80 or over with active or convalescent COVID-19.

J is TRBJ2-4 and V is TRBV9; a possible D gene is TRBD1 (7 bases). V lost 4 bases and J 0 bases, leaving 11 bases between the germline ends. The length of the CDR3 is 15 residues. CDR1 is SGDLS and CDR2 is YYNGEE in the germline V gene. The DNA of the CDR3 is TGTGCCAGCAGCCCAGGGGGGCTAGCCAAAAACATTCAGTACTTC. Protein: CASSPGGLAKNIQYF.

The chain employs TRBV2 and TRBJ1-2; TRBD1 aligns across 7 bases. The germline V gene has CDR1 SNHLY and CDR2 FYNNEI. The V and J ends lost 6 bases and 3 bases, in that order; junction bases with no gene match: 10. CDR3 size: 15 residues. The CDR3 DNA follows: TGTGCCAGCAGGCCTCCGGGGACAGCTTACTATGGCTACACCTTC. Translated: CASRPPGTAYYGYTF.

In this sample, this clone turned up once. The J gene is TRBJ1-1, the V gene TRBV11-3; the match to TRBD1 covers 10 bases. CDR1 and CDR2 (germline): SGHNT, YENEEA. V trimming: 5 bases; J trimming: 9 bases; junction bases outside the gene matches: 6. This CDR3 has 13 amino acids. This CDR3 reads CASSPGTGEQAFF. The CDR3 DNA follows: TGTGCCAGCAGCCCAGGGACAGGGGAACAAGCTTTCTTT.

In nucleotides, the CDR3 is TGTGCCAGCAGTTTTAGGTCTCGGGTGACTGAAGCTTTCTTT. It is translated as CASSFRSRVTEAFF. The rearrangement uses TRBV28 and TRBJ1-1; D ambiguous. The CDR3 contains 14 residues. V shed 3 bases and J shed 5 bases, with 13 bases lying between them. In germline, CDR1 is MDHEN, CDR2 SYDVKM.

The V call is TRBV3-1 (or the pseudogene TRBV3-2), the J call TRBJ1-3; unclear D gene. The V gene lost 1 base and the J gene lost 0 bases, with 10 bases spanning the gap. Germline assignment: CDR1 LGHDT and CDR2 YNNKEL (reference sequence). The CDR3 is 16 amino acids. This CDR3 reads CASSQARSSSGNTIYF. The CDR3, as DNA: TGTGCCAGCAGCCAAGCCAGGTCGAGCTCTGGAAACACCATATATTTT.

This rearrangement joins TRBV9 to TRBJ2-7, with D tentatively TRBD1 (5 bases). Germline assignment: CDR1 SGDLS and CDR2 YYNGEE. Trimming stripped 5 bases from V and 0 bases from J, with 9 bases between. The CDR3 covers 13 residues. This CDR3 reads CASSRQPSYEQYF. The CDR3 DNA reads as TGTGCCAGCAGTCGACAGCCCTCCTACGAGCAGTACTTC.

This chain connects TRBV2 to TRBJ1-6; possible D gene TRBD1, 5 bases. From germline, CDR1 is SNHLY and CDR2 FYNNEI. This CDR3 has 15 residues. The germline V and J ends were trimmed by 3 bases and 8 bases, with 14 bases remaining between them. For the CDR3, the DNA is TGTGCCAGCAGTGAGCGGGGGACCTACGATTCACCCCTCCACTTT. Its translation is CASSERGTYDSPLHF.

This clone was counted between two and nine times. The rearrangement joins TRBV27 to TRBJ1-5; 9 nucleotides line up with TRBD1. The CDR3 contains 16 residues. From germline, CDR1 is MNHEY and CDR2 SMNVEV (reference sequence). Trimming at V came to 4 bases and at J to 5 bases, leaving 9 bases not matched to a gene. The CDR3 bases are TGTGCCAGCAGTTCCATCGGGACAGGGTATGATCAGCCCCAGCATTTT. Its translation: CASSSIGTGYDQPQHF.